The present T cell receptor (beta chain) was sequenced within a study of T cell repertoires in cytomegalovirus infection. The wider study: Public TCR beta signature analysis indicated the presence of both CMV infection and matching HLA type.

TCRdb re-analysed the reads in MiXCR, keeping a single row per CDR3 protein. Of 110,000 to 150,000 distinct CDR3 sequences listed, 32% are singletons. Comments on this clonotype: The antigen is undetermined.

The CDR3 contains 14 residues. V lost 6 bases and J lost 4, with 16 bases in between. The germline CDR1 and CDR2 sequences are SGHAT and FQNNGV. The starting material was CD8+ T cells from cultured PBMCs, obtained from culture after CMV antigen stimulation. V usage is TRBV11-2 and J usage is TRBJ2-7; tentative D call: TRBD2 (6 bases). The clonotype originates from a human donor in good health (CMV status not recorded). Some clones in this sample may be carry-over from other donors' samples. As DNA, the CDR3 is TGTGCCAGCAGTTATGGCAGGGACTTTTACGAGCAGTACTTC. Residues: CASSYGRDFYEQYF.